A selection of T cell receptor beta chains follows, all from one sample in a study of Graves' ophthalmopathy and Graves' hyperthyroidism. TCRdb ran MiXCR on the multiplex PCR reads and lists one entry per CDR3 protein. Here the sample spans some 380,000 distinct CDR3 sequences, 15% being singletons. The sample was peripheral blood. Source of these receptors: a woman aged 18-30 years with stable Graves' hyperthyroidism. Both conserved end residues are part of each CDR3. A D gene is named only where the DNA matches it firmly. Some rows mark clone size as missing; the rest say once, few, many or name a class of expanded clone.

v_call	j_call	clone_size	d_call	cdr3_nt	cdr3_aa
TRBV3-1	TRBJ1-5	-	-	TGTGCCAGCAGCTCGGCCGGGCCCGGGCAGCCCCAGCATTTT	CASSSAGPGQPQHF
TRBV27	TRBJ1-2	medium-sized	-	TGTGCCAGCAGTTCTGGGCAGAACCTGTATGGCTACACCTTC	CASSSGQNLYGYTF
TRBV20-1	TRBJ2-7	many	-	TGCAGTGCTAGAGATCCCGGGGCCGGCTCCTACGAGCAGTACTTC	CSARDPGAGSYEQYF
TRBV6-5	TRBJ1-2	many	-	TGTGCCAGCAGTTCTACCATATCTACTGGCGGCTACACCTTC	CASSSTISTGGYTF
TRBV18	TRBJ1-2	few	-	TGTGCCAGCTCACCAACTAAGGAGGCTAACTATGGCTACACCTTC	CASSPTKEANYGYTF
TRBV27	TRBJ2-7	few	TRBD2	TGTGCCAGCAGTGCATTCATAGCGGGGGAGAACTACGAGCAGTACTTC	CASSAFIAGENYEQYF
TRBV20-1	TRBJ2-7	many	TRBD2	TGCAGTGCTAGGGATCCGGGACTAGTTTCCTACGAGCAGTACTTC	CSARDPGLVSYEQYF
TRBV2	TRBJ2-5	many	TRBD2	TGTGCCAGCAGTCGCGGACTAGCAGGTTTGGAGACCCAGTACTTC	CASSRGLAGLETQYF
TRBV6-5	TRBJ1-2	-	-	TGTGCCAGCAGTTACTCTCCCCTATGGGGCGGCTACACCTTC	CASSYSPLWGGYTF
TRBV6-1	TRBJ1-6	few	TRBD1	TGTGCCAGCAGAAATCGAAGGACAGGGGGTGGACCCCTCCACTTT	CASRNRRTGGGPLHF
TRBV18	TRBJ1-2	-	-	TGTGCCAGCTCACCCGCAGAGAACTATGGCTACACCTTC	CASSPAENYGYTF
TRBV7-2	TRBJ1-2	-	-	TGTGCCAGCAGGGGCGAAAACTATGGCTACACCTTC	CASRGENYGYTF
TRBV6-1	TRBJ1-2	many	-	TGCGCCAGCAGTGAGTCCGGCAGCTATGGCTACACCTTC	CASSESGSYGYTF
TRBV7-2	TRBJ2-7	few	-	TGTGCCAGCGCCCAGTTTTCCAACTACGAGCAGTACTTC	CASAQFSNYEQYF
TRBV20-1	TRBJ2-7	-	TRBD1	TGCAGTGCTGTGACAGGGATCCACGAGCAGTACTTC	CSAVTGIHEQYF
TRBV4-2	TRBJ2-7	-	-	TGTGCCAGCAGCCTACCAGGGTATCGGGAGCAGTACTTC	CASSLPGYREQYF
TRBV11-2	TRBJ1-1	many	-	TGTGCCAGCAGCTTAGAAGGTACCCGGAGGAACACTGAAGCTTTCTTT	CASSLEGTRRNTEAFF
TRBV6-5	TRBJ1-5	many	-	TGTGCCAGCAGAACAGGGCCGGATGAGCCCCAGCATTTT	CASRTGPDEPQHF
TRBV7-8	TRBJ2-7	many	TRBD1	TGTGCCAGCAGCCCTCAGGGGGTTATCTCCTACGAGCAGTACTTC	CASSPQGVISYEQYF
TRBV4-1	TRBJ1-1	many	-	TGCGCCAGCAGCCAAGAATGGCCAGGGGCCCTGAACACTGAAGCTTTCTTT	CASSQEWPGALNTEAFF
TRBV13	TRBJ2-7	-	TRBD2	TGTGCCAGCAGCCCAGGCTTGGCTAGCGGGGGCCTTTACAGCTCCTACGAGCAGTACTTC	CASSPGLASGGLYSSYEQYF
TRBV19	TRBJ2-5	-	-	TGTGCCAGTAGTATCGGGGTCAGGGAGACCCAGTACTTC	CASSIGVRETQYF
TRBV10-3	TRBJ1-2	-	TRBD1	TGTGCCACTGCCCTCGGGACAGGGGGCGCGAATAACTATGGCTACACCTTC	CATALGTGGANNYGYTF
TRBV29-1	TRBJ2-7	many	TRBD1	TGCAGCGTTCGGGACAGGGCCTACGAGCAGTACTTC	CSVRDRAYEQYF
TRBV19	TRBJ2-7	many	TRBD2	TGTGCCAGTAGTGCGGGAGACACACCGGGACCGAGCTCCTACGAGCAGTACTTC	CASSAGDTPGPSSYEQYF
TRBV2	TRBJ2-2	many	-	TGTGCCAGCAGTGCGTCGAACACCGGGGAGCTGTTTTTT	CASSASNTGELFF
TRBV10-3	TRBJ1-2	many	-	TGTGCCATCATCGGCAGTAATAACTATGGCTACACCTTC	CAIIGSNNYGYTF
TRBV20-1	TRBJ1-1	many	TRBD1	TGCAGTGCTAGTCTTACAGGGGTGGGAACTGAAGCTTTCTTT	CSASLTGVGTEAFF
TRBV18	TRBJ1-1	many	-	TGTGCCAGCTCACCAGGGGCTCGGGGAAATGAAGCTTTCTTT	CASSPGARGNEAFF
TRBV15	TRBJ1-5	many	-	TGTGCCACCAGCAGAGATCGGCCAGGGGCCCAGCCCCAGCATTTT	CATSRDRPGAQPQHF
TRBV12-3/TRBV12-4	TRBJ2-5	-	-	TGTGCCAGCAGTTTCAACTACCGGATAGAGACCCAGTACTTC	CASSFNYRIETQYF
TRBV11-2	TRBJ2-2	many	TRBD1	TGTGCCAGCAGCGCTGACAGGGTGATCGCCGGGGAGCTGTTTTTT	CASSADRVIAGELFF
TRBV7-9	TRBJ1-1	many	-	TGTGCCAGCAGCTCACCTGAGACAGTCAACACTGAAGCTTTCTTT	CASSSPETVNTEAFF